The rows below give T cell receptor beta chains drawn from one sample of a study of T cell repertoires in cytomegalovirus infection. Their antigens remain unidentified. TCRdb reprocessed the reads via MiXCR and lists one record per CDR3 protein. The sample shows roughly 45,000 distinct CDR3 sequences, 20% to 25% of them seen only once. The material was CD8+ T cells from cultured PBMCs, obtained from culture after CMV antigen stimulation. These receptors all stem from a human donor in good health (CMV status not recorded). Some clones in this sample may be carry-over from other donors' samples. Both conserved end residues are part of each CDR3. D genes are given only for firm matches. Size tells how often a clone was seen (once, few, many) or the class of an expanded clone, and some rows leave it out.

TRBV7-3	TRBJ2-1	14	.	few	CASSLNGKNNEQFF	TGTGCCAGCAGCTTAAACGGAAAAAACAATGAGCAGTTCTTC
TRBV7-9	TRBJ2-1	14	TRBD2	.	CASSLTGGYNEQFF	TGTGCCAGCAGCCTGACGGGGGGATACAATGAGCAGTTCTTC
TRBV27	TRBJ2-5	15	TRBD1	.	CASSRGQGAIETQYF	TGTGCCAGCAGCCGTGGACAGGGGGCAATAGAGACCCAGTACTTC
TRBV7-3	TRBJ2-1	16	.	.	CASSLFSQGGYNEQFF	TGTGCCAGCAGCTTATTCTCGCAGGGGGGATACAATGAGCAGTTCTTC
TRBV9	TRBJ2-1	17	.	medium-sized	CASSDPITSARYNEQFF	TGTGCCAGCAGCGACCCCATAACATCGGCAAGGTACAATGAGCAGTTCTTC
TRBV25-1	TRBJ1-1	12	.	.	CASIVAGGEAFF	TGTGCCAGCATAGTCGCGGGAGGTGAAGCTTTCTTT
TRBV27	TRBJ2-2	12	.	.	CASGFNTGELFF	TGTGCCAGCGGCTTTAACACCGGGGAGCTGTTTTTT
TRBV13	TRBJ1-1	13	.	few	CASSLAGDAEAFF	TGTGCCAGCAGCTTAGCAGGGGATGCTGAAGCTTTCTTT
TRBV7-2	TRBJ1-1	14	.	.	CASSLQGRGLEAFF	TGTGCCAGCAGCTTACAGGGGCGCGGGCTCGAAGCTTTCTTT
TRBV12-3/TRBV12-4	TRBJ1-5	16	.	.	CASSLGGPSSNQPQHF	TGTGCCAGCAGTTTGGGAGGTCCGAGCAGCAATCAGCCCCAGCATTTT
TRBV13	TRBJ1-1	13	.	few	CASSSHGITEAFF	TGTGCCAGCAGCTCGCATGGCATCACTGAAGCTTTCTTT
TRBV15	TRBJ2-7	14	.	.	CATSNSGGPYEQYF	TGTGCCACCAGCAATTCAGGGGGGCCCTACGAGCAGTACTTC
TRBV4-2	TRBJ2-7	15	TRBD2	few	CASSQESSGSYEQYF	TGTGCCAGCAGCCAAGAATCTAGCGGCTCCTACGAGCAGTACTTC
TRBV7-2	TRBJ2-1	15	.	.	CASSVTGTQYNEQFF	TGTGCCAGCAGCGTAACCGGGACACAGTACAATGAGCAGTTCTTC
TRBV7-8	TRBJ2-5	16	.	.	CASSLPGQGSGETQYF	TGTGCCAGCAGCTTACCCGGGCAGGGGAGTGGCGAGACCCAGTACTTC
TRBV14	TRBJ1-2	13	.	.	CASSPGRKWGYTF	TGTGCCAGCAGCCCAGGAAGAAAGTGGGGCTACACCTTC
TRBV10-3	TRBJ1-1	15	.	few	CAIRVGRGKNTEAFF	TGTGCCATCAGAGTCGGACGTGGGAAGAACACTGAAGCTTTCTTT
TRBV6-2/TRBV6-3	TRBJ2-6	15	.	few	CASSPRGSGANVLTF	TGTGCCAGCTCCCCCCGGGGGTCTGGGGCCAACGTCCTGACTTTC
TRBV9	TRBJ1-5	15	.	.	CASSVSFLSNQPQHF	TGTGCCAGCAGCGTATCATTTCTTAGCAATCAGCCCCAGCATTTT
TRBV5-5	TRBJ1-1	13	TRBD1	few	CASSLGTGVLAFF	TGTGCCAGCAGCTTAGGGACAGGGGTTCTAGCTTTCTTT
TRBV7-2	TRBJ2-3	15	TRBD2	.	CASSLTTSGADTQYF	TGTGCCAGCAGCTTAACGACTAGCGGGGCAGATACGCAGTATTTT
TRBV27	TRBJ1-4	14	.	.	CASSGSPSRVGLFF	TGTGCCAGCAGTGGATCGCCCTCCAGGGTTGGGCTGTTTTTT
TRBV7-8	TRBJ2-5	15	.	.	CASSSSEAIQETQYF	TGTGCCAGCAGCTCTAGCGAAGCTATTCAAGAGACCCAGTACTTC
TRBV19	TRBJ1-5	16	TRBD1	few	CASTIRDRKRNQPQHF	TGTGCCAGTACGATCAGGGACAGAAAACGCAATCAGCCCCAGCATTTT
TRBV12-3/TRBV12-4	TRBJ2-7	15	TRBD1	.	CASSQLDRASYEQYF	TGTGCCAGCAGTCAATTGGACAGGGCTTCCTACGAGCAGTACTTC
TRBV7-9	TRBJ2-2	12	.	many	CASRSDTGELFF	TGTGCCAGCAGGTCCGACACCGGGGAGCTGTTTTTT
TRBV7-2	TRBJ2-7	17	TRBD2	.	CASSPTGLAGGSYEQYF	TGTGCCAGCAGCCCGACGGGACTAGCGGGAGGGTCCTACGAGCAGTACTTC
TRBV12-3/TRBV12-4	TRBJ2-1	18	TRBD2	.	CASSGDLSGPSSYNEQFF	TGTGCCAGCAGCGGGGACCTTAGCGGGCCGAGCTCCTACAATGAGCAGTTCTTC
TRBV7-9	TRBJ1-1	13	TRBD1	few	CASSFDRAAEAFF	TGTGCCAGCAGCTTTGACAGGGCGGCTGAAGCTTTCTTT
TRBV6-1	TRBJ2-1	14	.	many	CASSVPNVGDEQFF	TGTGCCAGCAGTGTCCCGAACGTCGGGGATGAGCAGTTCTTC
TRBV7-2	TRBJ1-1	13	.	few	CASSLSANTEAFF	TGTGCCAGCAGCTTATCAGCGAACACTGAAGCTTTCTTT
TRBV6-1	TRBJ2-7	15	.	few	CASLRSRPSSYEQYF	TGTGCCAGCTTGAGAAGCAGGCCGAGCTCCTACGAGCAGTACTTC
TRBV7-2	TRBJ1-2	15	TRBD1	many	CASSSELTGGYGYTF	TGTGCCAGCAGCTCGGAGCTGACAGGGGGCTATGGCTACACCTTC
TRBV6-2/TRBV6-3	TRBJ1-1	14	.	few	CASTPLQGTTEAFF	TGTGCCAGCACCCCCCTCCAGGGTACCACTGAAGCTTTCTTT
TRBV6-5	TRBJ1-1	13	.	few	CASSYMDSTEAFF	TGTGCCAGCAGTTACATGGACAGCACTGAAGCTTTCTTT
TRBV7-9	TRBJ2-5	14	TRBD2	.	CASSSLAVQETQYF	TGTGCCAGCAGCTCTCTAGCGGTCCAAGAGACCCAGTACTTC
TRBV12-3/TRBV12-4	TRBJ2-2	16	.	.	CASSPWGGPNTGELFF	TGTGCCAGCAGTCCCTGGGGCGGGCCGAACACCGGGGAGCTGTTTTTT
TRBV28	TRBJ2-7	14	TRBD1	few	CASSLGTGEYEQYF	TGTGCCAGCAGCCTCGGGACAGGCGAGTACGAGCAGTACTTC
TRBV7-2	TRBJ2-2	16	TRBD1	few	CASSLGRDSYTGELFF	TGTGCCAGCAGCTTAGGACGGGACAGCTACACCGGGGAGCTGTTTTTT
TRBV27	TRBJ1-5	14	.	.	CASSPARNNQPQHF	TGTGCCAGCAGTCCAGCCAGGAACAACCAGCCCCAGCATTTT
TRBV10-3	TRBJ2-7	15	TRBD2	few	CAISEMTSGNYEQYF	TGTGCCATCAGTGAAATGACTAGCGGGAACTACGAGCAGTACTTC
TRBV7-6	TRBJ1-1	13	.	.	CASSLNYGRETFF	TGTGCCAGCAGCTTAAATTACGGCAGGGAGACTTTCTTT
TRBV6-5	TRBJ1-1	13	.	.	CASSYNRVTEAFF	TGTGCCAGCAGTTACAACAGGGTCACTGAAGCTTTCTTT
TRBV12-3/TRBV12-4	TRBJ2-5	10	.	.	CASGGETQYF	TGTGCAAGCGGTGGGGAGACCCAGTACTTC